The clone carrying this T cell receptor beta chain occurred a few times. What it recognizes is unknown. This entry belongs to a study of cytomegalovirus exposure and HLA in healthy donors. The PCR employed 60 Vbeta primers together with 13 Jbeta primers. The protocol was immunoSEQ multiplex PCR, while the TCRdb copy is restricted to in-frame clones and leaves out a portion. Of around 130,000 clones in the sample, approximately 8.8% were seen once. Findings of the study overall: Cytomegalovirus association was listed for about 160 TCR beta chains.

This CDR3 has 15 residues. The ends lost 5 bases at V and 7 bases at J; junction bases unmatched: 8. Germline loops: CDR1 SGHTA, CDR2 FQGNSA. The sequence was collected from a middle-aged man in good health and CMV-seronegative. The V and J genes are TRBV7-2 and TRBJ2-1; 10 bases agree with TRBD2. Material: PBMCs. CDR3 in DNA: TGTGCCAGCAGCGTACTAGCGGGATCCTTAAATGAGCAGTTCTTC. Translated: CASSVLAGSLNEQFF.